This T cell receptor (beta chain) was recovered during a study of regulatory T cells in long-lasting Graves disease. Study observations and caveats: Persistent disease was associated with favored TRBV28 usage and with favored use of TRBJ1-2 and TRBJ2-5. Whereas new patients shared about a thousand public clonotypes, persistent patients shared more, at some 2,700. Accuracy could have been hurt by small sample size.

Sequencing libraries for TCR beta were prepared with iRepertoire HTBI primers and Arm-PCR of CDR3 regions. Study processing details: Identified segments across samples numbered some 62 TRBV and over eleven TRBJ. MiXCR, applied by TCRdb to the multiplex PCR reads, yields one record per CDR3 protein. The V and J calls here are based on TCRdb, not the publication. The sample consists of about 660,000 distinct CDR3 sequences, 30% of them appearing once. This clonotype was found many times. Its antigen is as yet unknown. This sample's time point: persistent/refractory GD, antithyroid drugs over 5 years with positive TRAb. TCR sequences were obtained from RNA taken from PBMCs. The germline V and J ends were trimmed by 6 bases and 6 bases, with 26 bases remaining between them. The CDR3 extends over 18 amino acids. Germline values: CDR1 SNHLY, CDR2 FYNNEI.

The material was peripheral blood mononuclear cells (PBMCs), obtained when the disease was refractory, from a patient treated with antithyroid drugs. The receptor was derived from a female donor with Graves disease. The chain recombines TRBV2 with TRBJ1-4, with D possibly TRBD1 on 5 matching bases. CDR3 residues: CASSDPDSGSSRDEKLFF. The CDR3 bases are TGTGCCAGCAGCGATCCCGATTCAGGGTCATCGAGGGATGAAAAACTGTTTTTT.